A single sample gave rise to the 8 T cell receptor beta chains below, sequenced in a study of persistence of HIV-infected CD4 T cells. The immunoSEQ assay was version 4, run in survey mode. TCRdb keeps only in-frame clones here, not all; method: immunoSEQ multiplex PCR. Of fewer than 40,000 clones listed, 82% were seen once; the top ten hold about 6.8%. No antigen has been identified for these receptors. The stimulus was lysate of CMV-infected fibroblasts, around 10 ug/mL. CD40L-negative CD69-negative CD45RO-high memory CD4+ T cells were sorted as populations depleted of antigen-responding cells. Sequenced here: CD4+ T cells sorted from PBMCs after roughly 18-hour stimulation, sampled from a patient who received antiretroviral therapy. These receptor sequences come from an adult woman with HIV who was CMV-seropositive.

This chain joins TRBV18 and TRBJ1-3; no clear D. Trimming took 5 bases from V and 4 from J, leaving 9 bases between them. This CDR3 spans 13 amino acids. Per germline, CDR1 KGHSH and CDR2 LQKENI. The CDR3 DNA is TGTGCCAGCTCATCCGGATTAGGAAACACCATATATTTT. Protein sequence: CASSSGLGNTIYF.

V usage is TRBV19 and J usage is TRBJ2-2, with TRBD1 as a possible D gene (5 bases). V lost 7 bases to trimming and J lost 5 bases, with 14 bases between them. In germline, CDR1 is LNHDA, CDR2 SQIVND (reference sequence). The CDR3 runs 14 residues. The CDR3 nucleotides are TGTGCCAGTAACCCGTCACAGGATACCGGGGAGCTGTTTTTT. This codes for CASNPSQDTGELFF. The variable domain in full, with the rest retrieved from reference TRBV19 and TRBJ2-2, is DGGITQSPKYLFRKEGQNVTLSCEQNLNHDAMYWYRQDPGQGLRLIYYSQIVNDFQKGDIAEGYSVSREKKESFPLTVTSAQKNPTAFYLCASNPSQDTGELFFGEGSRLTVL.

J is TRBJ1-3 and V is TRBV5-1; 7 bases line up with TRBD1. This CDR3 has 15 residues. Germline CDR1 SGHRS, CDR2 YFSETQ. J gave up 2 bases and V 3 bases, and 5 bases lay outside the gene matches. In DNA form, the CDR3 reads TGCGCCAGCAGCTCCCGACAGGGTCCTGGAAACACCATATATTTT. Amino acid sequence: CASSSRQGPGNTIYF.

V and J are TRBV28 and TRBJ1-4; 9 nucleotides match TRBD1. The CDR3 extends over 16 amino acids. The V gene's germline CDR1 is MDHEN and CDR2 SYDVKM. J was trimmed by 8 bases and V by 3 bases; bases with no gene match: 10. DNA of the CDR3: TGTGCCAGCAGTTTCACCATGACAGGGGGGTGGGAAAAACTGTTTTTT. Translation: CASSFTMTGGWEKLFF.

V is TRBV4-3 and J is TRBJ2-7; TRBD2 aligns across 14 bases. V shed 0 bases and J 7 bases; nucleotides not matched to a gene: 2. Germline CDR1 is LGHNA and CDR2 is YSLEER. CDR3 length: 15 residues. CDR3 protein: CASSQEWTSGGEQYF. The CDR3 nucleotides are TGCGCCAGCAGCCAAGAATGGACTAGCGGGGGGGAGCAGTACTTC.

The rearrangement uses TRBV6-1 and TRBJ2-7; 9 nucleotides agree with TRBD1. The CDR3 spans 15 residues. The V segment lost 0 bases and the J segment 4 bases; nucleotides outside the gene matches: 4. The germline gives CDR1 MNHNS, CDR2 SASEGT. CDR3: CASSEAGTGNYEQYF. The CDR3 DNA follows: TGTGCCAGCAGTGAAGCGGGGACAGGGAATTACGAGCAGTACTTC.

This clone was counted a few times. This chain uses TRBV6-4 with TRBJ2-3; 12 bases align to TRBD2. Losses at the gene ends were 4 bases for V and 2 bases for J; bases not matched to a gene: 4. The CDR3 consists of 16 residues. From germline, CDR1 is MRHNA and CDR2 SNTAGT. CDR3 DNA: TGTGCCAGCAGTGGTACTAGCGGGGGGCCCACAGATACGCAGTATTTT. Translation: CASSGTSGGPTDTQYF.

The chain uses TRBV5-6 and TRBJ1-5; a weak D match, TRBD1 (6 bases). The germline CDR1 and CDR2 sequences are SGHDT and YYEEEE. The CDR3 is 14 amino acids. Trimming took off 5 bases at V and 5 bases at J, with 14 bases between the two ends. Here the CDR3 reads CASSSGEGDQPQHF. The DNA of the CDR3 is TGTGCCAGCAGTTCAGGGGAGGGGGATCAGCCCCAGCATTTT. Complete variable domain (other parts from reference TRBV5-6 and TRBJ1-5): DAGVTQSPTHLIKTRGQQVTLRCSPKSGHDTVSWYQQALGQGPQFIFQYYEEEERQRGNFPDRFSGHQFPNYSSELNVNALLLGDSALYLCASSSGEGDQPQHFGDGTRLSIL.